This T cell receptor (beta chain) stems from a study of blood T cell repertoires in COVID-19. Overall study: Italy, Spain and the United States were the sources of the convalescent and acute COVID-19 samples. T cells, B-cell-depleted T cells, or PBMCs provided the cDNA or gDNA that served as material.

As processed by the authors: Reference gene primer amplification in the assay estimated nucleated cell counts. Measured with immunoSEQ multiplex PCR; TCRdb has only the in-frame clones, and not every one. V and J calls and clone size are as listed in that table; D and trimming were resolved from the DNA. The data contain some 250,000 clones, around 86% of them seen just once; the ten biggest clones take up less than 8.5%. The CDR3 runs to 17 residues. J lost 5 bases, V lost 1 base, and 6 bases had no gene match. The germline gives CDR1 LGHDT, CDR2 YNNKEL (reference sequence). The sample was peripheral blood. The receptor comes from a woman in her seventies with active or convalescent COVID-19. The V call is TRBV3-1 (or the pseudogene TRBV3-2), the J call TRBJ2-2; 11 bases fit TRBD2. Here the CDR3 DNA reads TGTGCCAGCAGCCAAGCTAAATTAGCGGGGGGGACCGGGGAGCTGTTTTTT. This translates into CASSQAKLAGGTGELFF.